One sample yielded the 3 T cell receptor beta chains listed below, sequenced in a study of control samples from healthy donors and cancer patients. Using immunoSEQ multiplex PCR, the repertoire was profiled, and TCRdb retains in-frame clones only, with some absent. There are around 94,000 clones in the sample; 90% occur only once, and less than 4.5% lies in the top ten. Sequenced sample: blood. The receptors were sampled from a woman in her late teens or twenties in good health.

This rearrangement joins TRBV7-9 to TRBJ2-4, with no clear D. Germline-derived CDR1 and CDR2 are SEHNR and FQNEAQ (reference sequence). V lost 3 bases and J 3 bases, leaving 15 bases between the germline ends. The CDR3 consists of 16 residues. CDR3 nucleotides: TGTGCCAGCAGCTTTCCCCAGCCGAACCACAAAAACATTCAGTACTTC. It specifies CASSFPQPNHKNIQYF.

This chain links TRBV2 with TRBJ1-4; TRBD1 matches at 7 bases. This CDR3 is built from 14 residues. CDR1 is SNHLY, CDR2 FYNNEI, per germline. The trim removed 5 bases at V and 6 bases at J, leaving 6 bases unmatched. CDR3 DNA: TGTGCCAGCAGTAGACAGGGAGGTGATGAAAAACTGTTTTTT. As protein: CASSRQGGDEKLFF.

The chain employs TRBV7-8 and TRBJ1-5, with a possible D match to TRBD1 (5 bases). Germline loops: CDR1 SGHVS, CDR2 FQNEAQ. The CDR3 extends over 14 amino acids. V lost 1 base to trimming and J lost 3 bases, with 7 bases between them. Here the CDR3 reads CASSLGQPNQPQHF. The CDR3 DNA sequence: TGTGCCAGCAGCTTAGGACAGCCCAATCAGCCCCAGCATTTT. Complete variable domain (other parts from reference TRBV7-8 and TRBJ1-5): GAGVSQSPRYKVAKRGQDVALRCDPISGHVSLFWYQQALGQGPEFLTYFQNEAQLDKSGLPSDRFFAERPEGSVSTLKIQRTQQEDSAVYLCASSLGQPNQPQHFGDGTRLSIL.